The rows below give T cell receptor beta chains drawn from one sample of a study of blood T cells in healthy people across ages. Using its own MiXCR run on the 5' RACE reads, TCRdb lists one record per CDR3 protein. The table has some 1,500,000 distinct CDR3 sequences, approximately 42% seen once. Sequencing was performed on blood. Source of these receptors: a woman under 30 in good health. Both conserved end residues are part of each CDR3. Fields, in order: D gene, J gene, clone size, V gene, CDR3 protein, CDR3 DNA. D genes are given only for firm matches. Rows may omit the clone size; those that give it use once, few, many or a size class.

TRBD2,TRBJ2-7,NA,TRBV5-1,CASSERLAGRYEQYF,TGCGCCAGCAGCGAGAGACTAGCGGGCCGCTACGAGCAGTACTTC
TRBD1,TRBJ1-2,NA,TRBV20-1,CSASRGGTVGYTF,TGCAGTGCTAGTAGAGGGGGGACAGTCGGCTACACCTTC
NA,TRBJ1-1,NA,TRBV29-1,CSVRPGWGMNTEAFF,TGCAGCGTTCGCCCAGGGTGGGGGATGAACACTGAAGCTTTCTTT
NA,TRBJ1-3,NA,TRBV20-1,CSAPLRGTIYF,TGCAGTGCCCCCCTTAGGGGCACCATATATTTT
NA,TRBJ1-1,NA,TRBV7-9,CASSLPILPDGAFF,TGTGCCAGCAGCTTACCGATACTGCCAGACGGGGCTTTCTTT
NA,TRBJ1-1,NA,TRBV6-1,CASSEAVEAFF,TGTGCCAGCAGTGAAGCGGTTGAAGCTTTCTTT
NA,TRBJ1-2,NA,TRBV12-3/TRBV12-4,CASSPNMGNYGYTF,TGTGCCAGCAGTCCAAACATGGGTAACTATGGCTACACCTTC
TRBD1,TRBJ1-2,few,TRBV20-1,CSAPRPQGLGGYTF,TGCAGTGCTCCCCGACCACAGGGGCTCGGTGGCTACACCTTC
NA,TRBJ2-3,NA,TRBV7-2,CASSPGRVKLITQYF,TGTGCCAGCAGCCCGGGCCGAGTTAAGCTTATTACGCAGTATTTT
NA,TRBJ2-7,few,TRBV7-2,CASSSAWPYEQYF,TGTGCCAGCAGCTCGGCTTGGCCCTACGAGCAGTACTTC
TRBD1,TRBJ1-1,few,TRBV29-1,CSLRQGNTEAFF,TGCAGCCTACGACAGGGGAACACTGAAGCTTTCTTT
NA,TRBJ2-7,NA,TRBV4-1,CASSVQTGDSYERYF,TGCGCCAGCAGCGTTCAGACAGGTGACTCCTACGAGCGGTACTTC
NA,TRBJ2-1,NA,TRBV7-9,CAGSFGGDHEQFF,TGTGCCGGCAGCTTTGGCGGGGATCATGAGCAGTTCTTC
NA,TRBJ1-1,NA,TRBV20-1,CSATLGVNTEAFF,TGCAGTGCTACCCTAGGGGTGAACACTGAAGCTTTCTTT
NA,TRBJ2-5,NA,TRBV27,CASSPGQSPETQYF,TGTGCCAGCAGTCCCGGACAGTCCCCCGAGACCCAGTACTTC
NA,TRBJ2-3,NA,TRBV7-2,CASSLFGGLGDTQYF,TGTGCCAGCAGCTTATTCGGGGGGCTGGGTGATACGCAGTATTTT
TRBD1,TRBJ1-5,few,TRBV12-3/TRBV12-4,CASKGQGRQPQHF,TGTGCCAGCAAGGGACAGGGTAGGCAGCCCCAGCATTTT
NA,TRBJ2-1,NA,TRBV4-3,CASSQVWGRNYEQFF,TGCGCCAGCAGCCAGGTTTGGGGCAGGAACTACGAGCAGTTCTTC
NA,TRBJ1-4,NA,TRBV4-2,CASSQDRDATNEKLFF,TGTGCCAGCAGCCAAGATCGAGATGCAACTAATGAAAAACTGTTTTTT
NA,TRBJ2-3,few,TRBV7-9,CASSLVSLESTDTQYF,TGTGCCAGCAGCTTAGTTTCCCTGGAGAGCACAGATACGCAGTATTTT
NA,TRBJ1-5,NA,TRBV12-3/TRBV12-4,CASSLESFSNQPQHF,TGTGCCAGCAGTTTAGAGTCTTTTAGCAATCAGCCCCAGCATTTT
NA,TRBJ2-7,few,TRBV7-9,CASSLGQEGQYEQYF,TGTGCCAGCAGCTTAGGACAGGAAGGACAATACGAGCAGTACTTC
NA,TRBJ1-1,NA,TRBV14,CASSQDFGDWAFF,TGTGCCAGCAGCCAAGACTTCGGAGATTGGGCTTTCTTT
NA,TRBJ1-1,NA,TRBV21-1,CASSKVATWATEAFF,TGTGCCAGCAGCAAAGTGGCAACGTGGGCTACTGAAGCTTTCTTT
NA,TRBJ2-7,NA,TRBV27,CASSYFRESCEQYF,TGTGCCAGCAGTTATTTCAGGGAGTCCTGCGAGCAGTACTTC
NA,TRBJ2-2,once,TRBV5-1,CASSPWTDSGELFF,TGCGCCAGCAGCCCCTGGACGGATTCCGGGGAGCTGTTTTTT
NA,TRBJ1-1,NA,TRBV29-1,CSVEEDGQGMNTEAFF,TGCAGCGTTGAAGAGGATGGTCAGGGCATGAACACTGAAGCTTTCTTT
NA,TRBJ2-1,few,TRBV6-1,CASSDGLTGDNEQFF,TGTGCCAGCAGTGACGGTTTAACAGGAGACAATGAGCAGTTCTTC
NA,TRBJ2-3,NA,TRBV28,CASSFLTTDTQYF,TGTGCCAGCAGTTTCCTCACAACAGATACGCAGTATTTT
NA,TRBJ2-1,few,TRBV27,CASSFPGEYEQFF,TGTGCCAGCAGTTTCCCAGGGGAGTATGAGCAGTTCTTC